The text below deals with one TCR beta chain. Its recognized antigen is unknown. Base qualities are not provided; no much larger clone lies one nucleotide away. The source of the sample is a study of cytomegalovirus exposure and HLA in healthy donors (dated by TCRdb to the late 2010s). About the study as a whole: According to an earlier analysis of around 600 of the donors, roughly 180 million T cells yielded roughly 110 million unique TCR beta sequences and 250 to 350 Gb of sequence data. Both class I and class II loci were covered by HLA typing, at four-digit resolution. About 320 gigabases of sequencing data and 80 million or so unique TCR sequences were included in an early release covering several hundred HLA-typed donors. The number of typed donors differed by locus: about 629-630 for A, B, C, DRB1 and DQB1; 522 for DQA1; 606 for DPA1; and roughly 490 for DPB1. An earlier analysis of 587 of the donors used high-throughput TCR beta sequencing to judge whether each TCR beta V gene segment behaved as functional or pseudogenic. The aim of the study was to test whether cataloging public T cell receptors could identify signatures of past pathogen exposure. Donor age, sex, ethnicity and CMV serostatus were compiled alongside the repertoire data. A later analysis re-analyzed previously published TCR beta repertoires from roughly 630 donors and added high-resolution HLA genotyping to study TCR occurrence patterns. Among about 410 genotyped donors of the cohort, an average of roughly 230,000 unique TCR beta nucleotide sequences was sequenced per donor, of which roughly 17% were non-productive. All discovery cohort repertoires had been generated on a single sequencing platform. Because of strong linkage in the cohort, roughly five DR-DQ haplotypes were treated as single units for association and clustering. Of the roughly 400 genotyped donors, about 80% fell in the genetic ancestry cluster associated with self-reported Caucasian donors. Along with the approximately 700-subject first cohort, a separate validation cohort of over 90 different subjects was used. A later genetic analysis used genome-wide SNP genotypes for about three fifths of the 666 donors, treating that subset as a discovery cohort. The later analysis used no new phenotypic data to find candidate immune exposures, relying instead on TCR beta sequences and their occurrence across donors. High-throughput TCR immunosequencing, statistical association of individual TCRs with disease status, and machine learning were combined to predict cytomegalovirus infection status. The study used immunosequencing to profile the T cell repertoires of 666 subjects and linked those repertoires to cytomegalovirus serostatus. On the study overall, not on this receptor specifically: The presence/absence analyses assumed that sequencing depth was roughly uniform across donors, and that assumption may not be true. In a later analysis, TCR association rates were found to vary across HLA loci, with the most associated TCRs seen for DRB1 alleles and the fewest for HLA-C alleles. In vitro tests confirmed that a few of the cytomegalovirus-associated TCR beta chains recognize cytomegalovirus antigens. Immune exposure information for the cohort was limited to CMV serostatus. Assigning TCR associations to individual alleles was difficult when HLA alleles, especially DR and DQ, strongly co-occurred. A cluster of highly shared sequence variants was judged likely to be a technical artifact of the sequencing pipeline. A further reported finding was that TCR beta sequences accurately predicted the HLA-A and HLA-B alleles for most subjects in the first cohort. The authors suggested that the approach could potentially be generalized to other disease states and immunological phenotypes. Linkage disequilibrium might explain the correlated functional status among segregating V segments, but an unknown experimental factor could not be excluded. Because the 87-base-pair reads could not distinguish some IMGT-functional V segments, including TRBV6-2 and TRBV6-3, those segments were excluded. In the study, about 150 TCR beta chains were listed as associated with cytomegalovirus. Most TCR sequences were observed very rarely across donors, whereas some public TCRs were present in many individuals. Compared with equally common non-associated chains, HLA-associated TCR beta chains in a later analysis were more clonally expanded and had lower generation probabilities. The classifier was reported to diagnose cytomegalovirus status with high specificity and sensitivity in both the original and validation cohorts. In a later analysis, most CMV-associated TCR beta chains were found to appear HLA-restricted, with HLA associations seemingly driven largely by CMV exposure. In this cohort, only TCR beta chains were sequenced, and detectable features were limited by the absence of alpha or paired-chain data. In a later analysis, 16,951 TCR beta sequences were associated with specific HLA alleles at a false discovery rate of 0.05. An earlier analysis of around 540 of the donors showed that most TCR beta V segments appeared in productive rearrangements either about 87% or about 30% of the time, which broadly matched IMGT annotations. A later genetic analysis associated a missense DCLRE1C variant with V-gene and J-gene trimming of TCR beta chains, and an independent cohort replicated the association. Compared with the approximately 700-donor mean, donors in an Asian-associated ancestry cluster had fewer N-insertions in productive TCRs, according to a later genetic analysis. Because HLA typing was unavailable for some donors at each locus, only the typed subset was used in association tests. According to a later analysis, parvovirus B19, influenza, CMV and Epstein-Barr virus appeared linked to several top co-occurrence clusters. Approximately 16 rarely observed V segments, including chromosome 9 orphons, were excluded from the earlier analysis of about 610 of the donors because counts were too low.

The CDR3 measures 15 amino acids from cysteine to phenylalanine. The entry retains the CDR3 DNA only, 45 bases that are in frame from base 1. V is trimmed back by 6 bases and J by 6 bases, and the junction contains 13 bases that no gene match accounts for. Based on the germline V gene, the CDR1 and CDR2 sequences are SNHLY and FYNNEI. The cohort consisted of hundreds of healthy bone marrow donors. All cohort members were sampled while nominally healthy, although unrecorded immune exposures were likely present. The donor was CMV seropositive and belonged to the group of 270 or so seropositive cohort members. Each donor provided a peripheral blood sample, and peripheral blood mononuclear cells were used for TCR beta sequencing. The Qiagen DNeasy Blood Extraction Kit was used to extract genomic DNA from the blood cell samples. Libraries were prepared through the immunoSEQ multiplex PCR assay. The multiplex PCR relied on a mix of 60 forward primers for TCR Vbeta segments and 13 reverse primers for TCR Jbeta segments. The CDR3 region of rearranged TCR beta genes was amplified from genomic DNA with a multiplex PCR assay. The amplified TCR beta libraries were sequenced on the Illumina HiSeq System as 87-base-pair reads. The study's own analysis went as follows. In a later analysis, about 80 million unique TCR beta chains were counted across the approximately 640 repertoires, and roughly 11 million of these chains were shared by at least two donors. A nearest-neighbor algorithm error-corrected the raw reads and collapsed the reads into unique sequences, merging closely related sequences to remove PCR and sequencing errors. To assign V, D and J gene segments, CDR3 sequences were aligned to IMGT reference sequences. For a sequence to be retained, at least a six-nucleotide match to both a V gene segment and a J gene segment was required. A rearrangement counted as productive if the CDR3 had no stop codons and remained in frame with V and J, and every other rearrangement counted as non-productive. CDR3 was defined by IMGT convention, running from the second conserved V-encoded cysteine to the conserved J-encoded phenylalanine. Sequences without an unambiguous match to a single V gene segment were excluded from the earlier analysis of almost 600 of the donors. An earlier analysis of about 590 of the donors classified V segments as functional when productive rearrangements were above 56.7% and as segregating when the standard deviation between donors was above 5%. A statistical classification framework was developed to diagnose cytomegalovirus status using the catalog of TCR beta chain sequences. In a later analysis, TCR nucleotide sequences were compared against IMGT/GENE-DB human TR gene sequences so that V and J genes could be assigned. In a later analysis, CDR3 sequences and most-parsimonious VDJ recombination scenarios were assigned using the TCRdist pipeline. In a later analysis, each TCR beta chain was defined by its CDR3 amino acid sequence together with its V-gene family, and reads lacking a unique V-gene family were excluded. To address suspected cross-contamination and a sequencing artifact, a later analysis removed 592 highly shared, low-generation-probability nucleotide sequences. For each public chain, a later analysis derived a clonal expansion index from normalized ranks of inferred template counts within each repertoire. In a later analysis, generation probabilities were computed using a VDJ recombination model fitted to out-of-frame rearrangements, and the results were checked against IGoR. A later analysis scored TCR-TCR, TCR-HLA and TCR-CMV co-occurrence with hypergeometric tests, applying a repertoire-size bias correction to TCR pairs. False discovery rates were estimated in a later analysis by permuting HLA or CMV assignments 20 times. A later analysis grouped co-occurring TCRs with DBSCAN, adding TCRdist sequence similarity when clustering within HLA-allele-positive subsets. Co-occurrence clustering excluded repertoires with fewer than 30,000 or more than 120,000 public chains, plus five with anomalous nucleotide sharing. As stored in TCRdb, this immuneACCESS dataset retains in-frame rearrangements with V and J assigned. A fraction of the clones does not appear; measured against another copy, unresolved V genes explain less than half of the discrepancy, and the remainder lacks a known reason. Clone size and V and J calls were adopted from that table, with D and trimming inferred from the DNA. This sample gives approximately 180,000 clones in total; more than 80% of them show up just once. In total, the top ten clones hold 4.9% of the sample.

The source material was PBMCs. This sequence uses TRBV2 and TRBJ2-7, and TRBD2 matches 8 of the central bases. The TCR originated in a woman aged 18-29 years in good health and CMV-seropositive. The CDR3 amino acid sequence is: CASRYKTGTSSEQYF. Here is the DNA: TGTGCCAGCAGGTACAAAACCGGGACTAGTAGCGAGCAGTACTTC.